Each of the 17 T cell receptor beta chains below was sequenced from the same sample in a study of Graves' ophthalmopathy and Graves' hyperthyroidism. Amplification from RNA transcripts yielded the TCR beta CDR3 regions. Amplification began with first-round RT-PCR using HTBI primers, then second-round multiplex PCR was performed. A single record per CDR3 protein comes from TCRdb applying MiXCR to the multiplex PCR reads. Found here are around 1,000,000 distinct CDR3 sequences, around a third of them singletons; the top ten hold over 8.5%. The material sequenced was peripheral blood or thyroid tissue (not recorded which). Receptors were obtained from an adult man with Graves' hyperthyroidism.

The chain carries TRBV10-3 and TRBJ1-1, with a possible D match to TRBD1 (6 bases). Trimming pared 3 bases from V and 4 bases from J, leaving 15 bases between. The CDR3 sequence is 15 residues long. Per the germline V gene, CDR1 is ENHRY and CDR2 is SYGVKD. Here the CDR3 reads CAISDWGARGTEAFF. As DNA, the CDR3 is TGTGCCATCAGTGATTGGGGGGCCAGAGGCACTGAAGCTTTCTTT.

This clonotype has at least ten counts. The chain employs TRBV7-8 and TRBJ2-5, with D unclear. The V gene's germline CDR1 is SGHVS and CDR2 FQNEAQ. This CDR3 is 13 amino acids long. Trimming pared 6 bases from V and 5 bases from J, leaving 13 bases between. CDR3: CASRPTEWETQYF. The CDR3 region has the DNA TGTGCCAGCAGGCCTACGGAGTGGGAGACCCAGTACTTC.

This clonotype was observed once. This chain connects TRBV6-6 to TRBJ2-7; D is possibly TRBD1 (5 bases). CDR3 length: 15 amino acids. The V end lost 0 bases, the J end lost 3 bases, and 12 bases lay between the germline ends. Looked up from germline, CDR1 is MNHNY and CDR2 is SVGAGI (reference sequence). In nucleotides, the CDR3 is TGTGCCAGCAGTTACTCGTCAGGGATTCACTACGAGCAGTACTTC. Translating it yields CASSYSSGIHYEQYF.

Worth noting for this clonotype: A read error may explain this, as a much larger clone is one base away. The V call is TRBV10-3, the J call TRBJ2-2, with a possible D match to TRBD1 (6 bases). In germline, CDR1 is ENHRY, CDR2 SYGVKD. The CDR3 contains 15 residues. DNA of the CDR3: TGTGCCAGCAGTTACCAGGGGACGAACACCGGGGAGCTGTTTTTT. Translation gives CASSYQGTNTGELFF.

The J gene is TRBJ2-6, the V gene TRBV29-1; D perhaps matches TRBD2 (5 bases). V gave up 2 bases and J gave up 2 bases, with 7 bases separating them. This CDR3 region has 14 residues. The germline V gene encodes CDR1 SQVTM and CDR2 ANQGSEA. This CDR3 reads CSVERGTGANVLTF. The CDR3 nucleotides read TGCAGCGTTGAACGGGGAACTGGGGCCAACGTCCTGACTTTC. Filled out from reference TRBV29-1 and TRBJ2-6, the complete variable domain reads SAVISQKPSRDICQRGTSLTIQCQVDSQVTMMFWYRQQPGQSLTLIATANQGSEATYESGFVIDKFPISRPNLTFSTLTVSNMSPEDSSIYLCSVERGTGANVLTFGAGSRLTVL.

The chain is built from TRBV6-1 and TRBJ1-2; 8 bases are shared with TRBD1. J lost 4 bases, V lost 6 bases, and 7 bases had no gene match. Germline CDR1 and CDR2: MNHNS and SASEGT. There are 14 residues in the CDR3. CDR3 nucleotides: TGTGCCAGCAGATCGACAGGGGCGACCTATGGCTACACCTTC. Translation: CASRSTGATYGYTF.

This clonotype came up a few times. The chain recombines TRBV6-2 or TRBV6-3 with TRBJ2-6; TRBD1 is a possible D gene (5 bases). The germline V gene has CDR1 MNHEY and CDR2 SVGEGT. V dropped 3 bases and J dropped 4 bases, with 13 bases sitting between them. CDR3 length: 16 amino acids. In DNA form, the CDR3 reads TGTGCCAGCAGTTATCATCAAGGGGTCGGGGCCAACGTCCTGACTTTC. Encoded protein: CASSYHQGVGANVLTF.

V and J are TRBV7-3 and TRBJ2-2; 10 bases fit TRBD1. The CDR3 covers 14 residues. J lost 8 bases, V lost 5 bases, and 5 bases had no gene match. Germline V gene sequence: CDR1 SGHTA, CDR2 FQGTGA. The CDR3 loop is CASSTGTGVGELFF. The CDR3 DNA reads as TGTGCCAGCAGCACCGGGACAGGGGTGGGGGAGCTGTTTTTT.

V usage is TRBV2 and J usage is TRBJ2-3; D not certain. CDR1 and CDR2 (germline): SNHLY, FYNNEI. V was trimmed by 2 bases and J by 2 bases, leaving 8 bases between them. CDR3 length: 14 amino acids. The DNA for the CDR3 is TGTGCCAGCAGTGAACGGCAGATCACAGATACGCAGTATTTT. It translates to CASSERQITDTQYF.

This clonotype occurred many times. The rearrangement links TRBV7-2 to TRBJ2-2; 8 bases match TRBD1. Germline CDR1 SGHTA, CDR2 FQGNSA. The CDR3 covers 15 residues. J lost 5 bases, V lost 5 bases, and 7 bases had no gene match. CDR3 nucleotides: TGTGCCAGCAGCACCGACAGGGGTCGGACCGGGGAGCTGTTTTTT. Its translation: CASSTDRGRTGELFF.

The table lists this clonotype with many counts. The gene calls are TRBV15 and TRBJ2-5, with D unclear. Deletions cut 9 bases from V and 3 bases from J, with 8 bases between. The CDR3 is made up of 11 amino acids. Germline V lookup: CDR1 LNHNV, CDR2 YYDKDF (reference sequence). The DNA for the CDR3 is TGTGCCACAGCATTGAAAGAGACCCAGTACTTC. Translation gives CATALKETQYF.

This clonotype was seen a few times. The rearrangement links TRBV6-5 to TRBJ2-7; 7 bases match TRBD1. Germline V gene lookup returns CDR1 MNHEY and CDR2 SVGAGI. The length of the CDR3 is 12 residues. After removal of 2 bases from V and 6 bases from J, the junction contained 1 base not matched to a gene. CDR3 bases: TGTGCCAGCAGTTACCCAGGGGGCGAGCAGTACTTC. Translation: CASSYPGGEQYF.

The V call is TRBV19, the J call TRBJ2-6, with D tentatively TRBD1 (6 bases). Trimming shortened V by 1 base and J by 0 bases, and 10 bases separated the two germline ends. The CDR3 extends over 17 amino acids. CDR1 LNHDA and CDR2 SQIVND come from the germline V gene (reference sequence). The CDR3: CASSIVRGDSGANVLTF. For the CDR3, the DNA is TGTGCCAGTAGTATAGTCAGGGGCGACTCTGGGGCCAACGTCCTGACTTTC.

This clonotype has just a few counts. A junction end diverges from the germline sequence, so it may reflect a read error. The V and J genes are TRBV15 and TRBJ2-6, with D perhaps matching TRBD2 (6 bases). Germline V lookup: CDR1 LNHNV, CDR2 YYDKDF (reference sequence). The CDR3 is made up of 15 amino acids. CDR3 in amino acids: CATSRDSGRTNTEAF. The CDR3 bases are TGTGCCACCAGCAGAGATAGCGGCCGAACGAACACTGAAGCTTTC.

This clonotype showed up just a few times. This rearrangement joins TRBV12-3 or TRBV12-4 to TRBJ1-1; D not certain. The CDR3 runs 14 residues. The ends were cut back, 2 bases at V and 1 base at J, with 8 bases in the middle. Here the CDR3 reads CASSLKVWNTEAFF. CDR3 DNA sequence: TGTGCCAGCAGTTTAAAGGTTTGGAACACTGAAGCTTTCTTT.

This clonotype came up a few times. V usage is TRBV9 and J usage is TRBJ2-7; unclear D gene. Germline loops: CDR1 SGDLS, CDR2 YYNGEE. The CDR3 is 14 residues long. Trimming took off 4 bases at V and 0 bases at J, with 11 bases between the two ends. The CDR3, as DNA: TGTGCCAGCAGCTTTGGCGGACCCTCCTACGAGCAGTACTTC. Protein: CASSFGGPSYEQYF.

On this clonotype itself: A much larger clone sits a single nucleotide away, making a read error possible. J is TRBJ1-2 and V is TRBV12-3 or TRBV12-4; D is undetermined. The CDR3 consists of 12 residues. Between the trimmed V and J ends, which lost 4 bases and 9 bases, there was a span of 12 bases. As DNA, the CDR3 is TGTGCCAGCAGTTCGTCAATCACTAGCTACACCTTC. Translating it yields CASSSSITSYTF.